This entry describes one T cell receptor beta chain. The specificity of this receptor is unknown. No base-level quality is on record; no much larger clone is a single base apart. CDR1 and CDR2 were assigned from the germline V gene (reference sequence) as LNHDA and SQIVND. Trimming removed 7 bases from V and 15 bases from J; the gene matches leave 10 bases unexplained. Reading from cysteine to phenylalanine, the CDR3 counts 13 amino acids. The retained sequence is limited to the CDR3, 39 bases, with the frame set at the first base. The immunoSEQ Assay, a bias-controlled multiplex PCR, was used to amplify TCRbeta CDR3 regions from genomic DNA. The study's own analysis went as follows. The number of nucleated cells in each sample was estimated from the amplification of reference gene primers within the assay. To quantify the absolute abundance of each unique TCRbeta CDR3 rearrangement, sequence reads were collapsed and filtered. For each sample, productive Simpson clonality was calculated by taking the square root of Simpson's diversity index across productive rearrangements. TCRdb carries this immuneACCESS record with in-frame sequences only. Its versions omit some clonotypes, under half of them owing to an unresolved V gene in the studies checked, with the rest unexplained. V and J calls and clone size are those listed in that table; D and trimming were worked out from the DNA. Within this sample are 300,000 to 450,000 clones, with around 87% of them counted one time only. Roughly 2% of the sample lies in the top ten.

Participants in the prospective study were enrolled through a virtual design, were aged about 18 to 89 years, and lived in some 24 United States geographic areas. Cohort assignment in the prospective study relied on participant-reported clinical history from a screening survey and a study questionnaire. In the prospective study, mobile phlebotomists collected whole blood, serum and a nasopharyngeal or oropharyngeal swab from each participant. Additional blood draws and questionnaires over an approximately two-month period could optionally be provided by prospective study participants. Blood samples from the prospective study were shipped frozen or at room temperature prior to DNA extraction. This sample was included in a study of blood T cell repertoires in COVID-19 (TCRdb year 2020). A note on the overall study: ImmuneRACE Cohort 3 recovered participants were defined by two consecutive negative NP/OP PCR tests, healthcare professional clearance, or symptom resolution. Samples covering the acute and convalescent phases of COVID-19 were provided by collaborators in the United States, Italy and Spain. The material from the prospective study consisted of cDNA or gDNA derived from T cells, B-cell-depleted T cells, or PBMCs. The dataset comprised deeply sampled blood TCRbeta repertoires from subjects exposed to, actively infected with, or recovered from COVID-19. The repertoires were released in a freely available public database meant as a resource for research on the immune response to SARS-CoV-2. The samples were drawn from the first 160 participants of the ongoing ImmuneRACE study and from some 1,300 subjects provided by 6 global collaborators. Sample metadata almost always included a de-identified subject ID, COVID-19 status, age in years and sex. Where available, HLA class I and class II types were obtained from metadata supplied by the sample provider rather than from assay-based typing.

Study-wide conclusions, independent of this receptor: The quantity of clinical and demographic metadata differed by source and by participant and was supplied without curation.

The sequencing input was PBMCs or T cells enriched from blood (not recorded which). The V gene is TRBV19 and the J gene is TRBJ2-1; 12 central nucleotides agree with TRBD2. The clonotype comes from a man in his forties or fifties in a cohort exposed to, infected with or recovered from COVID-19 (not recorded which). The CDR3 amino acid sequence is: CASTMRLAGELFF. Here is the DNA: TGTGCCAGTACCATGCGACTAGCGGGAGAGTTGTTCTTC.